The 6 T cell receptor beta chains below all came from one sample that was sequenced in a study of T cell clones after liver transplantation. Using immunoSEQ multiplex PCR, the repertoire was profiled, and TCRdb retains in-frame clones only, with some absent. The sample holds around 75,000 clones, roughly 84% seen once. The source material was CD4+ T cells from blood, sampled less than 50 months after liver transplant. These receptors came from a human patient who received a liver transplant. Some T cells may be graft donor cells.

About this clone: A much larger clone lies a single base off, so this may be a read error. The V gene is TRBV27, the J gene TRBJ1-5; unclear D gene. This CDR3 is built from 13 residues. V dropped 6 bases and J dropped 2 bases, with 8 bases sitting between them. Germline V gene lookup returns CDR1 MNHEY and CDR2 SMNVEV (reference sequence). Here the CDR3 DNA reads TGTGCCAGCAGGCTACGGGGCAATCAGCCCCAGCATTTT. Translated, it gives CASRLRGNQPQHF.

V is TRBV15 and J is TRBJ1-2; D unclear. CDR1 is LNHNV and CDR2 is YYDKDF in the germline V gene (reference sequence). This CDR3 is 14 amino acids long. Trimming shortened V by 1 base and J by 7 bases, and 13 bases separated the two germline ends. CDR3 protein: CATSRGEVAGGYTF. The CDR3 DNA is TGTGCCACCAGCAGAGGGGAGGTGGCCGGTGGCTACACCTTC.

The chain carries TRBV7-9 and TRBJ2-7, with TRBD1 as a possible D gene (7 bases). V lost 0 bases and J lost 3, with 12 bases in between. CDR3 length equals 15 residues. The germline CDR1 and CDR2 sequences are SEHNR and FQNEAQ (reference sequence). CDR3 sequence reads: CASSLAAGGYYEQYF. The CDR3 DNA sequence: TGTGCCAGCAGCTTAGCGGCAGGGGGGTACTACGAGCAGTACTTC.

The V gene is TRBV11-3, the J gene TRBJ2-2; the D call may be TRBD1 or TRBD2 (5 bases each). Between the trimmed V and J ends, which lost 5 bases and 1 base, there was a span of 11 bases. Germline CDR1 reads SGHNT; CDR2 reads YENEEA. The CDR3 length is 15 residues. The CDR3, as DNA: TGTGCCAGCAGCCAGGGACGGATGAACACCGGGGAGCTGTTTTTT. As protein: CASSQGRMNTGELFF.

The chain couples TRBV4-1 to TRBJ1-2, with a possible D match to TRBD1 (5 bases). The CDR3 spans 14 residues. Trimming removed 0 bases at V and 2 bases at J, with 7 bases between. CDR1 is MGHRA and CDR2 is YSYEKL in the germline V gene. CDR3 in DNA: TGCGCCAGCAGCCAAGACGACAGAAACTATGGCTACACCTTC. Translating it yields CASSQDDRNYGYTF.

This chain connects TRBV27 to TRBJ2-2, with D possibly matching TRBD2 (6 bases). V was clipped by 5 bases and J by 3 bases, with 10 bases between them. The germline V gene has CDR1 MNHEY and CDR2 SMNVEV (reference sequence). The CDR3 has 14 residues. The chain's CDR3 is CASSVGTYTGELFF. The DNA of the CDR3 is TGTGCCAGCAGTGTCGGGACTTACACCGGGGAGCTGTTTTTT.